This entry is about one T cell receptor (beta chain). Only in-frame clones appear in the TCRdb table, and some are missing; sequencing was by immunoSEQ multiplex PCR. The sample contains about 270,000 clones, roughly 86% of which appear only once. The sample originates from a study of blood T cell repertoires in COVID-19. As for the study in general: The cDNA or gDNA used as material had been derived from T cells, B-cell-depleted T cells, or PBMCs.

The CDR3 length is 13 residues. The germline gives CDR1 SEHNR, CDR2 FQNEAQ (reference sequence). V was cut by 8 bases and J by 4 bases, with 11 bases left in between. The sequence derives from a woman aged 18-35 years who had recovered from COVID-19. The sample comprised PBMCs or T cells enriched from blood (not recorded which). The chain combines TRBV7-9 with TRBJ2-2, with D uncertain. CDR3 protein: CASQQPGTGELFF. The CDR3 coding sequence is TGTGCCAGCCAACAACCTGGCACCGGGGAGCTGTTTTTT.